This TCR beta chain was recorded in a study of blood T cell repertoires in COVID-19. The CDR3 runs 13 residues. Germline V gives CDR1 ENHRY, CDR2 SYGVKD. V lost 2 bases, J lost 6 bases, and 7 bases lay in between. In the authors' workflow: Amplification of reference gene primers was used by the study to estimate nucleated cell counts. Sequencing used immunoSEQ multiplex PCR; TCRdb keeps in-frame clones, though not all of them. V and J calls and clone size are as listed in that table; D and trimming were resolved from the DNA. The sample records roughly 81,000 clones, around 84% being singletons. This clone showed up just once.

The specimen was peripheral blood. V usage is TRBV10-3 and J usage is TRBJ1-4, with D maybe TRBD1 (5 bases). This clonotype originated in a man aged 35 to 55 with acute or convalescent COVID-19. CDR3 coding DNA: TGTGCCATCAGTGAGGGAGGGGATGAAAAACTGTTTTTT. Translated: CAISEGGDEKLFF.